The clone carrying this T cell receptor beta chain has more than one count but fewer than ten. TCRdb independently ran MiXCR on the 5' RACE reads; one entry per CDR3 protein. The repertoire consists of about 120,000 distinct CDR3 sequences, with 12% occurring once and the leading ten covering 16%. This sample is drawn from a study of spatial heterogeneity in lung cancer. Study summary: Donors were fewer than 90 untreated early-stage non-small cell lung cancer patients. The average appearance count of each unique TCR and UMI combination in raw reads was more than eight. Researchers sequenced follow-up PBMC samples if they had them, and these came a median of around two years after resection.

The time point here: blood at routine non-recurrence follow-up after resection. Unsorted whole RNA of tumor, nontumor lung or frozen PBMC was sequenced. With V trimmed by 3 bases and J by 3 bases, 11 bases remained unmatched. CDR3 length: 17 residues. The V gene's germline CDR1 is MDHEN and CDR2 SYDVKM. This TCR was recovered from a male donor with early-stage non-small cell lung cancer. This chain joins TRBV28 and TRBJ1-5; TRBD1 matches 7 bases. The sequencing here drew on PBMCs, taken at follow-up. For the CDR3, the DNA is TGTGCCAGCAGTTTTTGGGCAGGGGGTTCATCCAATCAGCCCCAGCATTTT. It codes for CASSFWAGGSSNQPQHF.